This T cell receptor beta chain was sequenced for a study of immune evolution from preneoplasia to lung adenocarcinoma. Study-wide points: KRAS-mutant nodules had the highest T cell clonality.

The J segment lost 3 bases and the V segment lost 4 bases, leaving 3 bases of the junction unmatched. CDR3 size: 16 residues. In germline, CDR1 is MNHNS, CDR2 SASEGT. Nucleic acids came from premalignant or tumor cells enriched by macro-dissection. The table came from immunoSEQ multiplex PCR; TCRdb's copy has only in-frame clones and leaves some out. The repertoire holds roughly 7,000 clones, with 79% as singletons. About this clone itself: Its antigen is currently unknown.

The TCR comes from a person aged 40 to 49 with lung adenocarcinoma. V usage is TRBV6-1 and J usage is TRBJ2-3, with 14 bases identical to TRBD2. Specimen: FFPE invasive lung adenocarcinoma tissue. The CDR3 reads CASSVGLAGGTDTQYF. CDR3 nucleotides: TGTGCCAGCAGTGTCGGACTAGCGGGGGGAACAGATACGCAGTATTTT.